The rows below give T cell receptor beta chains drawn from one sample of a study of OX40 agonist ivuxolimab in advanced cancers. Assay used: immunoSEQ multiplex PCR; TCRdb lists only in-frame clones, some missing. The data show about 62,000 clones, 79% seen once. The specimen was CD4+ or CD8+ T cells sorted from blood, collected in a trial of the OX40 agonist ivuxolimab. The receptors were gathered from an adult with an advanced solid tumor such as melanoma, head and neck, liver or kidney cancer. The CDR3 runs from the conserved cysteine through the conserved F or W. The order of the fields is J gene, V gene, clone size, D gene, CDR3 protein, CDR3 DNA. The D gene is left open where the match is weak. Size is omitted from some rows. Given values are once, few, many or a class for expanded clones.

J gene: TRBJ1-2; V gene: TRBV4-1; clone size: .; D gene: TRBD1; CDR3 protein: CASSQAAQGASGYTF; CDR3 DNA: TGCGCCAGCAGCCAAGCAGCTCAGGGGGCCTCTGGCTACACCTTC
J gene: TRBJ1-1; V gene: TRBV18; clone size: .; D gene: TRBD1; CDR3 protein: CASSPPSPGGTEAFF; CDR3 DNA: TGTGCCAGCTCACCACCGTCCCCAGGGGGCACTGAAGCTTTCTTT
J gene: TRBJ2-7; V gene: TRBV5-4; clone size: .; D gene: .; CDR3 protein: CASSLAGPYEQYF; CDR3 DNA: TGTGCCAGCAGCTTGGCAGGCCCCTACGAGCAGTACTTC
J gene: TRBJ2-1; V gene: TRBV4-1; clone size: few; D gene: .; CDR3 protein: CASSLTASSYNEQFF; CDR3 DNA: TGCGCCAGCAGCCTGACAGCCAGCTCCTACAATGAGCAGTTCTTC
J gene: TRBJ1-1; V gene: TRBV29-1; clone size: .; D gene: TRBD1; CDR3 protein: CSVEVSGGAEAFF; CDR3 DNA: TGCAGCGTTGAAGTTTCAGGGGGGGCTGAAGCTTTCTTT
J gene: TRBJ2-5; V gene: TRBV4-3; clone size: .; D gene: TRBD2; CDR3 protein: CASSQGSGGAPETQYF; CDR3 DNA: TGCGCCAGCAGCCAAGGTAGCGGGGGGGCTCCAGAGACCCAGTACTTC
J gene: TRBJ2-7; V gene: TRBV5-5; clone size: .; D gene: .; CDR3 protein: CASSLGTTYEQYF; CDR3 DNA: TGTGCCAGCAGCTTGGGGACCACCTACGAGCAGTACTTC
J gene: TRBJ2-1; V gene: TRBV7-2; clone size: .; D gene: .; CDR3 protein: CASRNTGRDEQFF; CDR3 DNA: TGTGCCAGCAGGAATACAGGGAGGGATGAGCAGTTCTTC
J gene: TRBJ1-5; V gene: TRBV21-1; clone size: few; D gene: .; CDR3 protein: CASPRTESNQPQHF; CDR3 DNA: TGTGCCAGCCCCCGAACGGAGAGCAATCAGCCCCAGCATTTT
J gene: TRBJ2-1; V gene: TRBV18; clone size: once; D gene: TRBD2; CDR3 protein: CASSPPLAGGPYEQFF; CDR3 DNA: TGTGCCAGCTCACCTCCCCTAGCGGGGGGGCCTTATGAGCAGTTCTTC
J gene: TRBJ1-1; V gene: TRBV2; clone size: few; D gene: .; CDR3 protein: CASRDLGGENTEAFF; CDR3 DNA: TGTGCCAGCAGGGACTTGGGGGGGGAGAACACTGAAGCTTTCTTT
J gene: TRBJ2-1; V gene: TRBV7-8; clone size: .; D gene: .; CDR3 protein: CASSLGPLLVQEQFF; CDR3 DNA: TGTGCCAGCAGCTTAGGTCCCCTACTAGTCCAGGAGCAGTTCTTC
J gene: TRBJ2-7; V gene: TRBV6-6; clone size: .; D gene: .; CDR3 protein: CASSYFHGEQYF; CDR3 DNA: TGTGCCAGCAGTTACTTTCACGGGGAGCAGTACTTC
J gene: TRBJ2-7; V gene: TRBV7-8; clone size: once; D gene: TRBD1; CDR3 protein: CASSLGTGLFYEQYF; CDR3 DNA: TGTGCCAGCAGCTTAGGGACAGGCCTTTTTTACGAGCAGTACTTC
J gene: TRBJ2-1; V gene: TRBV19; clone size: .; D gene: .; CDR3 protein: CASQPQAAGKDNEQFF; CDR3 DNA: TGTGCCAGTCAGCCCCAAGCCGCGGGCAAGGACAATGAGCAGTTCTTC
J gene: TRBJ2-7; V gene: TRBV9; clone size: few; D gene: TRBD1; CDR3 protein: CASSTWDSSYEQYF; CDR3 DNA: TGTGCCAGCAGCACCTGGGACAGCTCCTACGAGCAGTACTTC
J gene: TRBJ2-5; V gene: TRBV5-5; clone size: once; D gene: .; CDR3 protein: CASSLYGTQETQYF; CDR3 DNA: TGTGCCAGCAGCTTATACGGCACGCAAGAGACCCAGTACTTC
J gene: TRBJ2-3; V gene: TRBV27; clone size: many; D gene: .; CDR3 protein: CASSISGGGDTDTQYF; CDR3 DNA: TGTGCCAGCAGTATATCAGGGGGAGGGGACACAGATACGCAGTATTTT
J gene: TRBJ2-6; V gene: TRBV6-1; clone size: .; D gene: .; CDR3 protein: CASNRISGANVLTF; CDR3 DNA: TGTGCCAGCAACAGGATCTCTGGGGCCAACGTCCTGACTTTC
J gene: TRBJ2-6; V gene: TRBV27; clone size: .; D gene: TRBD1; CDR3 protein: CASSLSPGQPLYSGANVLTF; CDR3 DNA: TGTGCCAGCAGTTTATCTCCGGGACAGCCTCTGTATTCTGGGGCCAACGTCCTGACTTTC
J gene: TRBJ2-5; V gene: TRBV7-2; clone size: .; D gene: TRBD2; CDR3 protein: CASSYRTSGRGQETQYF; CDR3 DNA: TGTGCCAGCAGCTACCGGACTAGCGGGAGGGGCCAAGAGACCCAGTACTTC
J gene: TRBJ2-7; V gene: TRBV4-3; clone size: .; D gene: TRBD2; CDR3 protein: CASSPASGRTYEQYF; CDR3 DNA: TGCGCCAGCAGCCCCGCTAGCGGGAGGACCTACGAGCAGTACTTC
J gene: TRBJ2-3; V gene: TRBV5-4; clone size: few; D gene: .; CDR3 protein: CASTPAVGDTQYF; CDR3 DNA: TGTGCCAGCACCCCCGCAGTTGGAGATACGCAGTATTTT
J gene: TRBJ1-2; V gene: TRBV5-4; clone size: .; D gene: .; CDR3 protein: CASSRAGQNYGYTF; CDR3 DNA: TGTGCCAGCAGCAGAGCTGGGCAGAACTATGGCTACACCTTC
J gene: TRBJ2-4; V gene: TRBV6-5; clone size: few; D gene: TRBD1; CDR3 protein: CASSRDRGAANIQYF; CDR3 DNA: TGTGCCAGCAGTAGGGACAGGGGGGCGGCAAACATTCAGTACTTC
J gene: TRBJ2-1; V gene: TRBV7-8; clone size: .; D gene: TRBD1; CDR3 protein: CASRPTGGVYNEQFF; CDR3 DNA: TGTGCCAGCAGACCCACAGGGGGCGTCTACAATGAGCAGTTCTTC
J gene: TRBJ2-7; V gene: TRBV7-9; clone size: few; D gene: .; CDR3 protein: CASSSPPRAYEQYF; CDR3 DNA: TGTGCCAGCAGCTCCCCGCCCAGGGCCTACGAGCAGTACTTC
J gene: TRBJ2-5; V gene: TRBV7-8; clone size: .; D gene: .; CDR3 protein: CASSSGQQETQYF; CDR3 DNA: TGTGCCAGCAGCTCCGGACAGCAAGAGACCCAGTACTTC
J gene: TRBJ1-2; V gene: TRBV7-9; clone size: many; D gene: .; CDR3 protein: CASSLALGDRRFGYTF; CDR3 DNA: TGTGCCAGCAGCTTAGCGTTGGGGGATCGGCGATTTGGCTACACCTTC
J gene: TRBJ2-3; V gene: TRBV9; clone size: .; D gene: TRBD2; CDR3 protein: CASSVAGLAGARDTQYF; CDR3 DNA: TGTGCCAGCAGCGTAGCAGGACTAGCGGGAGCAAGAGATACGCAGTATTTT
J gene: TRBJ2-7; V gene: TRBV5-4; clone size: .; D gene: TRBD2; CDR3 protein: CASSLAGSGGRYEQYF; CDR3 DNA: TGTGCCAGCAGCTTGGCGGGTAGCGGGGGTAGGTACGAGCAGTACTTC
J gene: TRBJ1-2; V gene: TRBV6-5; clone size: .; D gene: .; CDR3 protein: CASRQGDYGYTF; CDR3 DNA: TGTGCCAGCAGACAGGGAGATTATGGCTACACCTTC
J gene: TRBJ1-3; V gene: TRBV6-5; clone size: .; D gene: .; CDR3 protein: CASSLSGAHSGNTIYF; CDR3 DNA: TGTGCCAGCAGTTTATCGGGGGCGCATTCTGGAAACACCATATATTTT
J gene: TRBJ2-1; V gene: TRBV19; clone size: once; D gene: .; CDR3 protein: CASSTIYEQFF; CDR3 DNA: TGTGCCAGTAGTACCATTTATGAGCAGTTCTTC
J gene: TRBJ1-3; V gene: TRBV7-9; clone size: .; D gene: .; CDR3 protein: CASSPQVFSGNTIYF; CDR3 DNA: TGTGCCAGCAGCCCACAGGTCTTCTCTGGAAACACCATATATTTT
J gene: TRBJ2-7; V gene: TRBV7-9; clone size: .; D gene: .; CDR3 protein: CASTDPQTYEQYF; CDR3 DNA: TGTGCCAGCACTGACCCCCAAACCTACGAGCAGTACTTC
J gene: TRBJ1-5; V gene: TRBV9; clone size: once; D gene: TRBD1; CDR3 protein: CASSEGLGQVGNQPQHF; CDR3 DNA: TGTGCCAGCAGCGAGGGATTAGGACAGGTCGGCAATCAGCCCCAGCATTTT
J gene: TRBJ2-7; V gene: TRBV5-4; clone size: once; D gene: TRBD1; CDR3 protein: CASSLNRYRGDEQYF; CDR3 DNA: TGTGCCAGCAGCTTGAATCGGTACAGGGGAGACGAGCAGTACTTC
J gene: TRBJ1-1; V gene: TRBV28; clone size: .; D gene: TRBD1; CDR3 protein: CASILRTGAVTEAFF; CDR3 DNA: TGTGCCAGCATCCTTCGGACAGGGGCGGTCACTGAAGCTTTCTTT
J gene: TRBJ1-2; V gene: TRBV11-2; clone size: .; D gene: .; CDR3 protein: CASSLYTTSIRNYGYTF; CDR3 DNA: TGTGCCAGCAGCTTATACACGACAAGTATTAGGAACTATGGCTACACCTTC
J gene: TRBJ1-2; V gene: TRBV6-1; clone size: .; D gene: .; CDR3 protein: CASTPRTSIYGYTF; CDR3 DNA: TGTGCCAGCACTCCGAGGACGTCTATCTATGGCTACACCTTC
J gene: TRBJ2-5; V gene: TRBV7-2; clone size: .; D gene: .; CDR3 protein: CASSSLVATLGQETQYF; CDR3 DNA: TGTGCCAGCAGCTCCCTGGTGGCTACGTTAGGGCAAGAGACCCAGTACTTC
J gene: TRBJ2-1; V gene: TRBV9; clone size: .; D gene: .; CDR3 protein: CASSVAGERGNEQFF; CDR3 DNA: TGTGCCAGCAGCGTAGCGGGAGAAAGAGGCAATGAGCAGTTCTTC
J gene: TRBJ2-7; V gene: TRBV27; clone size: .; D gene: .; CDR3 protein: CASSHLGGGGAGEQYF; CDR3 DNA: TGTGCCAGCAGCCACCTCGGGGGAGGCGGTGCGGGAGAGCAGTACTTC
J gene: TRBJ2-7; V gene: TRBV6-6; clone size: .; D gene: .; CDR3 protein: CASSLTRLSDEQYF; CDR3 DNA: TGTGCCAGCAGCCTGACACGACTGAGCGACGAGCAGTACTTC
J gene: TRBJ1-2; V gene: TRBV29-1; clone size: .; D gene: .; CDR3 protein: CSVARVGYGYTF; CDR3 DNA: TGCAGCGTTGCCAGGGTGGGCTATGGCTACACCTTC
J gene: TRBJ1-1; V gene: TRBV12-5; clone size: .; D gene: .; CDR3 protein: CASGLVQTPGNTEAFF; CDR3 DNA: TGTGCTAGTGGTTTGGTACAAACGCCAGGGAACACTGAAGCTTTCTTT
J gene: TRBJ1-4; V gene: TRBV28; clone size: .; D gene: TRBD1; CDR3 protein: CASSSLGQGATNEKLFF; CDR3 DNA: TGTGCCAGCAGTTCCCTCGGACAGGGGGCCACTAATGAAAAACTGTTTTTT
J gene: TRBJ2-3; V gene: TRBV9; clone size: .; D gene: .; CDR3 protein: CASSGSDSAIGF; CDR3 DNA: TGTGCCAGCAGCGGGTCCGACAGTGCAATCGGTTTT
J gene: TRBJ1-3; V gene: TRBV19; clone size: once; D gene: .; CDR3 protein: CASSMRTPSSGNTIYF; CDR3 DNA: TGTGCCAGTAGTATGCGAACCCCGAGCTCTGGAAACACCATATATTTT
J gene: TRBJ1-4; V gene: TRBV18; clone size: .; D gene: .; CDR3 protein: CASSPKGNTNEKLFF; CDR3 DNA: TGTGCCAGCTCACCAAAGGGTAACACTAATGAAAAACTGTTTTTT